Below, one TCR beta chain is given with its context. Antigen: not known. This entry comes from a study of OX40 agonist ivuxolimab in advanced cancers. The study's findings and limits: Among the least clonally expanded were partial responders at 0.1-3.0 mg/kg.

The method was immunoSEQ multiplex PCR; TCRdb's version includes in-frame clones alone and lacks a portion of them. The sample lists 30,000 to 35,000 clones, about 86% occurring once. Germline CDR1 is MNHEY and CDR2 is SMNVEV (reference sequence). V was pared by 6 bases and J by 2 bases, with 5 bases between. The CDR3 has 12 amino acids. The sequencing used CD4+ or CD8+ T cells sorted from blood, collected in a trial of the OX40 agonist ivuxolimab. The V and J genes are TRBV27 and TRBJ1-5; D is undetermined. The source of this sequence is an adult with an advanced solid tumor such as melanoma, head and neck, liver or kidney cancer. The DNA of the CDR3 is TGTGCCAGCAGGTATGGCAATCAGCCCCAGCATTTT. Encoded protein: CASRYGNQPQHF.